This paragraph reports one T cell receptor (beta chain). Repertoires were generated with immunoSEQ multiplex PCR, while TCRdb's copy carries only in-frame clones and drops some. In the table there are approximately 70,000 clones, more than 85% of which are singletons. This specimen belongs to a study of OX40 agonist ivuxolimab in advanced cancers. Study-level information: Cohort: approximately 83% men, mean age around 61, aged about 23 to 80.

Germline CDR1 is SEHNR and CDR2 is FQNEAQ (reference sequence). With 8 bases removed from V and 4 bases from J, the gap between germline ends came to 12 bases. The CDR3 extends over 12 amino acids. The chain uses TRBV7-9 and TRBJ2-7, with D unresolved. This sequence originates from an adult with an advanced solid tumor such as melanoma, head and neck, liver or kidney cancer. The material was CD4+ or CD8+ T cells sorted from blood, obtained in a trial of the OX40 agonist ivuxolimab. CDR3 sequence: CASSFTRYEQYF. The CDR3 DNA reads as TGTGCCAGCTCCTTTACCCGATACGAGCAGTACTTC.